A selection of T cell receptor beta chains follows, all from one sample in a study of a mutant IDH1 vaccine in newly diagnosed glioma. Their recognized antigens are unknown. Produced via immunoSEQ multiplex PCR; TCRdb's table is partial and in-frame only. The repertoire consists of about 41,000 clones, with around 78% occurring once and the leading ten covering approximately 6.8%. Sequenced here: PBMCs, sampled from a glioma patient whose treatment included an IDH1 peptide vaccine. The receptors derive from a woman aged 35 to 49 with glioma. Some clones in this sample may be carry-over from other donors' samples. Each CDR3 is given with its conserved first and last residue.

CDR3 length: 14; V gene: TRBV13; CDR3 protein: CASSFRGLGQPQHF
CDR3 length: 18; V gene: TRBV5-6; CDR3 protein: CASSSPAPSGVYSYEQYF
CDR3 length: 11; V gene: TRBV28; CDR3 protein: CASSLPDTQYF
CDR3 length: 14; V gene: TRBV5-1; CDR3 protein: CASSLSSTDQPQHF
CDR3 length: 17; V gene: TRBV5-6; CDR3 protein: CASSLFKGQGVAYEQYF
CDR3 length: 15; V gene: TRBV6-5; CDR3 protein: CASGGAETNTGELFF
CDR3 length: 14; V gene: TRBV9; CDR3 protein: CASSVAGEGYGYTF
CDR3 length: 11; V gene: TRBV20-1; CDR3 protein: CSASNYNEQFF
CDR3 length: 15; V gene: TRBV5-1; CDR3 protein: CASSSDVDSGNTIYF
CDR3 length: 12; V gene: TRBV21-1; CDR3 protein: CASSKRSYEQFF
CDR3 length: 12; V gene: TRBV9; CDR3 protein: CASSGGYYGYTF
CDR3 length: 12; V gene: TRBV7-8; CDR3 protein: CASGDYLYEQYF
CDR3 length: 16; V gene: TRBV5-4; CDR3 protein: CASSPQLSVENTEAFF
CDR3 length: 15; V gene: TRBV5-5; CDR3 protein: CASSLSGNSNQPQHF
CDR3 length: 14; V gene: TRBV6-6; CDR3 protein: CASSLAGGLNEQFF
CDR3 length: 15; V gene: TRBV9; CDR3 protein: CASSGTGTGANVLTF
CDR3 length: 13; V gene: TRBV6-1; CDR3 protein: CASSPSEGTEAFF
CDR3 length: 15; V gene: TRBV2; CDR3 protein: CASSARRAMYNEQFF
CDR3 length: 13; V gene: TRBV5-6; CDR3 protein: CASSSGRSWEQYF
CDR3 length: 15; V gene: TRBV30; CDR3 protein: CAWSIAAGGRDTQYF
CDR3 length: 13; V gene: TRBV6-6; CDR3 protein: CASSYGDNYGYTF
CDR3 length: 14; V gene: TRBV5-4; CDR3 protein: CASRLSLDSYEQYF
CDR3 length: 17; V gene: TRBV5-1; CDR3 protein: CASSLEFRQGGYYEQYF
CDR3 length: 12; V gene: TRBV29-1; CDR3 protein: CSGGNRENEQYF
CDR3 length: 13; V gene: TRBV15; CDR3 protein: CATSRWETDEAFF
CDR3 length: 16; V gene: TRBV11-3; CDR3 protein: CASSFKAGGRTDTQYF
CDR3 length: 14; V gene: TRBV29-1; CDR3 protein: CAFDREVRTDTQYF
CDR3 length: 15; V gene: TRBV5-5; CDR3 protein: CASSLTDNSNSPLHF
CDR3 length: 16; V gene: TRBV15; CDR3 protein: CATSPLGGASKETQYF
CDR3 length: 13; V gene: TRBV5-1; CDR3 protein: CASSPEGQGSQHF
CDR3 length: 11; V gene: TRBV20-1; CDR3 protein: CSARTRNGYTF
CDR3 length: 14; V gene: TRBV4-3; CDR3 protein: CASSQDTQQDTQYF
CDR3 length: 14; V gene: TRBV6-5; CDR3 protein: CASRGAGAQETQYF
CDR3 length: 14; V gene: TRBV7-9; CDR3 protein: CASSSSDSNEKLFF
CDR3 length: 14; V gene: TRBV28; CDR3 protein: CASSVGTTSGGYTF
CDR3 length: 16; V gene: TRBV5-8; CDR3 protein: CAIQSDTKFPNYGYTF
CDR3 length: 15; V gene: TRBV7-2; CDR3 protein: CASSLELAGFYEQYF
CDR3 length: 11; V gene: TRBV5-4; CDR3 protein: CASSLNSEAFF
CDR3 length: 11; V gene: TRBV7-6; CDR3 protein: CASSLGAPQHF
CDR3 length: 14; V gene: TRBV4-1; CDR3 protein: CASSHPSQPDTQYF
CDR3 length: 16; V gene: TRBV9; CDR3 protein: CASRPGAGGRTGELFF
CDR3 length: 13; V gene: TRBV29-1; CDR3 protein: CSVLQDAQETQYF
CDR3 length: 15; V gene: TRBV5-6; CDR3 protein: CASSRSDRGTYEQYF
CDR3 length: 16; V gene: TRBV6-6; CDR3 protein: CASSYPGGPVLDEQFF
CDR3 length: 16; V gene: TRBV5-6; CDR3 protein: CASSLGQGASYEKLFF
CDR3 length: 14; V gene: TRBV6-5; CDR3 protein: CASRYRDPAWGYTF
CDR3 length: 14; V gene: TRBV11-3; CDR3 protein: CASSLGTERSEQYF